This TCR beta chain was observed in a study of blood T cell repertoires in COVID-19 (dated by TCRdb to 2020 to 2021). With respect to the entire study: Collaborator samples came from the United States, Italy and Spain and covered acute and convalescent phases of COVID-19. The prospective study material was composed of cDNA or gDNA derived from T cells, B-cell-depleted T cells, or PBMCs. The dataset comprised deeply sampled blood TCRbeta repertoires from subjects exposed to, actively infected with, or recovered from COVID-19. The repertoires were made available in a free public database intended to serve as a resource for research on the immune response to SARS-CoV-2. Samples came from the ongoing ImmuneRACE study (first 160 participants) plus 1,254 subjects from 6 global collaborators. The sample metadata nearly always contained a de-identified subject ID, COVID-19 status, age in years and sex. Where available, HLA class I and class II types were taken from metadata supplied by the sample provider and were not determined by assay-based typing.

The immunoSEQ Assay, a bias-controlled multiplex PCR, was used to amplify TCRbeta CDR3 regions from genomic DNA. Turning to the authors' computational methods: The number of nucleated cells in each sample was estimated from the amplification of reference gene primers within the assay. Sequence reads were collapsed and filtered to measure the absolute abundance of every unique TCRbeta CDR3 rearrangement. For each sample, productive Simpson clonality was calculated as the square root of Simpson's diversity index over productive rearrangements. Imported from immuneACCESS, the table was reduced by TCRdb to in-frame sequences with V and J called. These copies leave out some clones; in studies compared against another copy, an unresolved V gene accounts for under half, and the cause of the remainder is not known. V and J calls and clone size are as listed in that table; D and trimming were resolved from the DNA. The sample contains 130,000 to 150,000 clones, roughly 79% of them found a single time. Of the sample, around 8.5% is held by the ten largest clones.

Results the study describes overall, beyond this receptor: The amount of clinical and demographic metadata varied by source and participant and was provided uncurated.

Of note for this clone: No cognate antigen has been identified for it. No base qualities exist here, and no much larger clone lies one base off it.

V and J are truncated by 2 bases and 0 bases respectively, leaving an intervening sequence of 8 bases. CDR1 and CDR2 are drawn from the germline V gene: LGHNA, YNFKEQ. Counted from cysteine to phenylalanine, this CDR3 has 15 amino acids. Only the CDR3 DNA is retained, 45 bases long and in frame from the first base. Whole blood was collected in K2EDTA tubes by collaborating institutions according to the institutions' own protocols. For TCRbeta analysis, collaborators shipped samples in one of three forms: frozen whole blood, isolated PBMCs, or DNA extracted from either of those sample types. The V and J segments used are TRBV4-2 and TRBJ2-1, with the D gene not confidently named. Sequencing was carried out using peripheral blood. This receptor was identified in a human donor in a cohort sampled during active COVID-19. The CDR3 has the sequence CASSQFQNSYNEQFF. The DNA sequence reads TGTGCCAGCAGCCAATTCCAAAACTCCTACAATGAGCAGTTCTTC.